These 18 T cell receptor beta chains were sequenced from one sample in a study of cytomegalovirus exposure and HLA in healthy donors (dated by TCRdb to the late 2010s). Preparation of the library involved the immunoSEQ multiplex PCR assay. For the multiplex PCR, a mixture combining 60 forward primers for TCR Vbeta segments and 13 reverse primers for TCR Jbeta segments was used. TCRdb obtained this table from immuneACCESS and retained in-frame rearrangements with V and J assigned. These tables miss some clones; where compared with another copy, unresolved V genes account for less than half of the shortfall, and the remainder is unexplained. This sample has 110,000 to 150,000 clones in its table, and 75% of those were observed once. The ten top clones hold about 6.5% of the sample. Material: PBMCs. All receptors come from a young man in good health and CMV-seronegative.

This clone was observed a few times. The rearrangement joins TRBV28 to TRBJ1-1; 8 bases are a match to TRBD1. CDR3 size: 13 residues. J gave up 7 bases and V 5 bases, and 6 bases lay outside the gene matches. Germline CDR1 reads MDHEN; CDR2 reads SYDVKM. DNA for the CDR3: TGTGCCAGCAGTACGCGGACAGGGAGTGAAGCTTTCTTT. Translation gives CASSTRTGSEAFF. Drawing the rest from reference TRBV28 and TRBJ1-1, the complete variable domain is DVKVTQSSRYLVKRTGEKVFLECVQDMDHENMFWYRQDPGLGLRLIYFSYDVKMKEKGDIPEGYSVSREKKERFSLILESASTNQTSMYLCASSTRTGSEAFFGQGTRLTVV.

The CDR3 bases are TGTGCCAGCAGTGACAGGTCTATCGGGGAGCTGTTTTTT. This gives the protein CASSDRSIGELFF. The chain has TRBV6-1 and TRBJ2-2; D remains unclear. CDR3 length: 13 residues. Germline CDR1 is MNHNS and CDR2 is SASEGT. V lost 3 bases and J lost 7, with 9 bases in between.

The gene calls are TRBV5-1 and TRBJ2-5; 10 bases map to TRBD2. The germline V gene has CDR1 SGHRS and CDR2 YFSETQ. J gave up 3 bases and V 1 base, and 6 bases lay outside the gene matches. The CDR3 is 16 amino acids. In DNA form, the CDR3 reads TGCGCCAGCAGCTTGAAAGCGGGGGGGCCAGAAGAGACCCAGTACTTC. Translated, it gives CASSLKAGGPEETQYF.

The chain carries TRBV5-1 and TRBJ2-1, with 10 bases matching TRBD1. The V gene end was trimmed by 4 bases and the J gene end by 6 bases; junction bases not matched to a gene: 10. The CDR3 has 16 amino acids. Germline assignment: CDR1 SGHRS and CDR2 YFSETQ. This CDR3 reads CASSLSGTGVINEQFF. CDR3 in DNA: TGCGCCAGCAGCCTATCCGGGACAGGGGTAATCAATGAGCAGTTCTTC.

This clone was detected only a few times. The chain carries TRBV9 and TRBJ1-6; D is ambiguous. CDR3 length: 16 amino acids. Germline CDR1 is SGDLS and CDR2 is YYNGEE. Trimming took off 4 bases at V and 6 bases at J, with 17 bases between the two ends. The CDR3 reads CASSPGSSPLNSPLHF. DNA of the CDR3: TGTGCCAGCAGCCCCGGGTCCTCGCCTCTTAATTCACCCCTCCACTTT. The complete variable domain, with remaining parts taken from reference TRBV9 and TRBJ1-6, reads DSGVTQTPKHLITATGQRVTLRCSPRSGDLSVYWYQQSLDQGLQFLIQYYNGEERAKGNILERFSAQQFPDLHSELNLSSLELGDSALYFCASSPGSSPLNSPLHFGNGTRLTVT.

The chain joins TRBV6-1 to TRBJ1-5; no definite D call. V dropped 7 bases and J dropped 0 bases, with 7 bases sitting between them. Germline V CDR1 and CDR2: MNHNS, SASEGT. This CDR3 spans 13 amino acids. This CDR3 reads CASTGSSNQPQHF. The CDR3 DNA is TGTGCCAGCACCGGGAGTAGCAATCAGCCCCAGCATTTT.

The chain recombines TRBV5-1 with TRBJ2-1; TRBD2 agrees at 7 bases. The germline V gene encodes CDR1 SGHRS and CDR2 YFSETQ. Unmatched junction bases numbered 13, after V lost 6 bases and J lost 7 bases. The CDR3 has 15 amino acids. CDR3 amino acids: CASMGLAGVGNEQFF. CDR3 nucleotide sequence: TGCGCCAGCATGGGCCTTGCGGGAGTCGGGAATGAGCAGTTCTTC.

The chain uses TRBV5-1 and TRBJ1-5, with TRBD1 matching over 7 bases. The CDR3 runs to 14 residues. The germline V gene encodes CDR1 SGHRS and CDR2 YFSETQ. The junction had 6 bases not matched to a gene; V was cut back by 4 bases and J by 5 bases. The DNA for the CDR3 is TGCGCCAGCAGCGTTTCAGGGGGAGATCAGCCCCAGCATTTT. Its translation is CASSVSGGDQPQHF.

This clone is a singleton in its sample. The chain employs TRBV15 and TRBJ1-2; a possible D gene is TRBD1 (5 bases). This CDR3 has 15 residues. V lost 2 bases to trimming and J lost 6 bases, with 16 bases between them. The germline V gene has CDR1 LNHNV and CDR2 YYDKDF (reference sequence). CDR3 nucleotide sequence: TGTGCCACCAGCAGAAAGGGGCAGCGGGGGGATGGCTACACCTTC. Residues: CATSRKGQRGDGYTF.

This rearrangement joins TRBV29-1 to TRBJ2-4, with D maybe TRBD1 (7 bases). From germline, CDR1 is SQVTM and CDR2 ANQGSEA. V was pared by 5 bases and J by 0 bases, with 14 bases between. This CDR3 is built from 15 residues. Here the CDR3 DNA reads TGCAGCGTTCAGGGGGGTACTGTAGCCAAAAACATTCAGTACTTC. This encodes CSVQGGTVAKNIQYF. The full variable domain, with the rest looked up from reference TRBV29-1 and TRBJ2-4, is SAVISQKPSRDICQRGTSLTIQCQVDSQVTMMFWYRQQPGQSLTLIATANQGSEATYESGFVIDKFPISRPNLTFSTLTVSNMSPEDSSIYLCSVQGGTVAKNIQYFGAGTRLSVL.

This rearrangement joins TRBV28 to TRBJ1-1, with D maybe TRBD1 (6 bases). Germline loops: CDR1 MDHEN, CDR2 SYDVKM. V lost 3 bases and J lost 6, with 11 bases in between. The CDR3 runs to 13 residues. In DNA form, the CDR3 reads TGTGCCAGCAGTTTTTTCACAGGGTCTGAAGCTTTCTTT. Its protein is CASSFFTGSEAFF.

The chain joins TRBV5-1 to TRBJ1-2; D remains unclear. The CDR3 covers 17 residues. Trimming took 0 bases from V and 7 from J, leaving 22 bases between them. Germline lookup yields CDR1 SGHRS and CDR2 YFSETQ. CDR3 nucleotides: TGCGCCAGCAGCTTGGGGAACCAGGACGGAGGGTTATCTGGCTACACCTTC. This encodes CASSLGNQDGGLSGYTF.

The chain has TRBV5-1 and TRBJ2-5; tentative D call: TRBD2 (5 bases). Judging by the DNA end, TRBJ2-7 fits better; the J call may be wrong. Germline CDR1 and CDR2: SGHRS and YFSETQ. This CDR3 is 15 amino acids long. This CDR3 reads CASSLVPAAFYEQYF. The CDR3 bases are TGCGCCAGCAGCTTGGTACCAGCGGCGTTCTACGAGCAGTACTTC.

The genes are TRBV10-3 and TRBJ1-4, with D uncertain. Trimming stripped 6 bases from V and 5 bases from J, with 13 bases between. The germline V gene encodes CDR1 ENHRY and CDR2 SYGVKD. This CDR3 region has 14 residues. Written as DNA, the CDR3 is TGTGCCATCAGAGACGGGGTCCAAAATGAAAAACTGTTTTTT. Translated, it gives CAIRDGVQNEKLFF.

The genes are TRBV28 and TRBJ2-2; perhaps TRBD2 as D (5 bases). Germline V CDR1 and CDR2: MDHEN, SYDVKM. Trimming took off 3 bases at V and 3 bases at J, with 11 bases between the two ends. The CDR3 contains 15 residues. The CDR3 protein is CASSFPGLDTGELFF. The CDR3 bases are TGTGCCAGCAGTTTTCCGGGGTTAGACACCGGGGAGCTGTTTTTT.

The chain combines TRBV7-2 with TRBJ1-3, with D possibly matching TRBD1 (5 bases). This CDR3 comprises 17 residues. CDR1 SGHTA and CDR2 FQGNSA come from the germline V gene. With 2 bases removed from V and 0 bases from J, the gap between germline ends came to 14 bases. The CDR3 bases are TGTGCCAGCAGCTTAAGCTTCGGACAACACTCTGGAAACACCATATATTTT. Its translation: CASSLSFGQHSGNTIYF.

V usage is TRBV28 and J usage is TRBJ1-1, with TRBD1 as a possible D gene (6 bases). CDR3 size: 18 residues. With 5 bases removed from V and 1 base from J, the gap between germline ends came to 23 bases. Looked up from germline, CDR1 is MDHEN and CDR2 is SYDVKM. The CDR3 coding sequence is TGTGCCAGCAGTAGCCTTCTCCTTAATACAGGGCAGAACACTGAAGCTTTCTTT. Protein product: CASSSLLLNTGQNTEAFF.

The chain links TRBV19 to TRBJ1-5; no clear D gene. From germline, CDR1 is LNHDA and CDR2 SQIVND (reference sequence). V shed 0 bases and J shed 6 bases, with 9 bases lying between them. This CDR3 comprises 14 residues. The CDR3 here is CASSIDVFSQPQHF. CDR3 DNA sequence: TGTGCCAGTAGTATAGACGTATTCAGTCAGCCCCAGCATTTT.